This entry is about one T cell receptor (beta chain). This sample is drawn from a study of blood T cells in healthy people across ages. Trimming removed 6 bases at V and 4 bases at J, with 13 bases between. The CDR3 has 14 amino acids. It was with a sample-barcoded 5' primer and a J-beta primer mix that a second PCR of about 7 to 12 cycles was run. A single record per CDR3 protein comes from TCRdb applying MiXCR to the 5' RACE reads. The sample contains approximately 940,000 distinct CDR3 sequences, around 49% of which appear only once. The source is a man younger than 40 in good health. The V gene is TRBV12-3 or TRBV12-4, the J gene TRBJ2-1, with D hard to call. Sequencing input: blood. The CDR3 DNA is TGTGCCAGCAGCCCTACCGCACGTTACAATGAGCAGTTCTTC. It yields the protein CASSPTARYNEQFF.